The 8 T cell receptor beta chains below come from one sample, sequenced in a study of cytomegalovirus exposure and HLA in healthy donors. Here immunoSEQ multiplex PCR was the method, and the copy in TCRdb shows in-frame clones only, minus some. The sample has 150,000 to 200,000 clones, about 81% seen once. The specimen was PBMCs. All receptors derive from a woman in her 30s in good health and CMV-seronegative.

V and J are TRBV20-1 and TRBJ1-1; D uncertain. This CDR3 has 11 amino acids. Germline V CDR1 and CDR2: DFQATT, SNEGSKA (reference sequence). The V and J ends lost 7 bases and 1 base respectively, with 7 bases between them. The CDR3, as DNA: TGCAGTGGTGCGGAGAACACTGAAGCTTTCTTT. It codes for CSGAENTEAFF.

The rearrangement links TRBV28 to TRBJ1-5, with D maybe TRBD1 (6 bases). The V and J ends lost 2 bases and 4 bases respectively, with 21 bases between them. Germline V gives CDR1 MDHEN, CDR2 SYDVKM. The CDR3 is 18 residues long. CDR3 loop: CASSLGNREGALNQPQHF. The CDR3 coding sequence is TGTGCCAGCAGTTTAGGAAACAGGGAAGGAGCCCTTAATCAGCCCCAGCATTTT.

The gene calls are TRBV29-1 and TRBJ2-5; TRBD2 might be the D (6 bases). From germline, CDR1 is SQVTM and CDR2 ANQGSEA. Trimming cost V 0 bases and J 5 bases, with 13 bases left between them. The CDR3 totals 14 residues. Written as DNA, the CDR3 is TGCAGCGTTGAAGATTTGGGGGGAAGGGAGACCCAGTACTTC. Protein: CSVEDLGGRETQYF.

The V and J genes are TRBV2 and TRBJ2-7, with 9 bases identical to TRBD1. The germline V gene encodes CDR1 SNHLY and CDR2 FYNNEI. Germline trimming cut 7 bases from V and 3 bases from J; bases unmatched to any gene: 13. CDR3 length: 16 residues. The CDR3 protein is CASNLGRDREDYEQYF. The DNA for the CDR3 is TGTGCCAGCAACTTGGGACGGGACAGGGAGGACTACGAGCAGTACTTC.

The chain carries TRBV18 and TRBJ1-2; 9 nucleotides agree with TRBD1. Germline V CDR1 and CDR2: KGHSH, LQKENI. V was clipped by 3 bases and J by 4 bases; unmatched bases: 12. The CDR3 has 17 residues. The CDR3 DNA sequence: TGTGCCAGCTCACCGCCAAGGGGACAGGGTCGTAGCTATGGCTACACCTTC. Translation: CASSPPRGQGRSYGYTF.

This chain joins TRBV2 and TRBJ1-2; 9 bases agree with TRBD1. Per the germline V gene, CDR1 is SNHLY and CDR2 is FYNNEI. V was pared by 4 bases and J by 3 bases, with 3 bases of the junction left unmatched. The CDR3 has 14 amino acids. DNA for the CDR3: TGTGCCAGCAGTGCCGACAGGGGGGACTATGGCTACACCTTC. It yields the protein CASSADRGDYGYTF.

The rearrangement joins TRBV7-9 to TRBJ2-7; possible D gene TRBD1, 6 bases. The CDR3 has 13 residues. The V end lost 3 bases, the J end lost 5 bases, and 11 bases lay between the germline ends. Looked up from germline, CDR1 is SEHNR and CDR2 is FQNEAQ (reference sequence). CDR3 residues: CASSFGGLDEQYF. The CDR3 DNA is TGTGCCAGCAGCTTTGGGGGCCTGGACGAGCAGTACTTC.

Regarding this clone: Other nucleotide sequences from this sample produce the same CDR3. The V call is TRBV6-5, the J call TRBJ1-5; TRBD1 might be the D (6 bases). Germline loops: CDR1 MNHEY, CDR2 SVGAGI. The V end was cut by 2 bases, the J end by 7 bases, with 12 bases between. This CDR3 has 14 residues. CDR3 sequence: CASSYAGGGQPQHF. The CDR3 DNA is TGTGCCAGCAGTTACGCGGGGGGCGGACAGCCCCAGCATTTT.